This TCR beta chain was observed in a study of neurological immune-mediated disorders. With regard to this clonotype: Its antigen is not known.

The cDNA was produced through 5'RACE with 10-nucleotide random UMIs. Every sequencing run generated in excess of 160 million TCR-beta sequences. These sequences covered 15-18 subjects. TCRdb recomputed calls from the 5' RACE reads with MiXCR, one row per CDR3 protein. Of about 36,000 distinct CDR3 sequences in the sample, around 10% are singletons; the top ten hold nearly 4%. The V gene end was trimmed by 5 bases and the J gene end by 5 bases; junction bases not matched to a gene: 2. The germline V gene has CDR1 SEHNR and CDR2 FQNEAQ (reference sequence). CDR3 length: 14 residues. Study outcomes and limitations: HTLV-1-associated myelopathy led in TCR clonal expansion, while multiple sclerosis ranked lowest, below healthy controls. No CDR3 amino acid sequences recurred among expanded clones across subjects, suggesting private repertoires in all groups.

Time point here: technical triplicate 1. The source is a man aged 55 to 69 with HTLV-1-associated myelopathy (HAM/TSP). The chain couples TRBV7-9 to TRBJ2-3, with 12 bases lining up with TRBD2. Sequencing was done on a sample of PBMCs. The CDR3 DNA reads as TGTGCCAGCAGCGTGACTAGCGGGAGAGATACGCAGTATTTT. It translates to CASSVTSGRDTQYF.